This T cell receptor (beta chain) was observed in a study of T-cell memory formation after mild COVID-19. Study-wide points: Memory from before infection featured some responding clones, which suggests cross-reactive memory joined.

TCRdb itself ran the 5' RACE reads through MiXCR, one entry per CDR3 protein. The sample lists under 250,000 distinct CDR3 sequences, 15% occurring once. Germline assignment: CDR1 MNHEY and CDR2 SVGAGI. The CDR3 totals 16 residues. V trimming: 5 bases; J trimming: 4 bases; junction bases outside the gene matches: 12. About this clonotype: Its antigen is undetermined.

The specimen sequenced was PBMCs or a T cell subset sorted from them (not recorded which). The V and J genes are TRBV6-5 and TRBJ2-7; 9 bases match TRBD1. This receptor was obtained from an adult woman who had mild COVID-19 (a few samples of this study predate the infection). Cell type and time point are not known. The CDR3 region has the DNA TGTGCCAGCAGTACTTCCGGGACAGGGTTAAGATACGAGCAGTACTTC. Amino acids: CASSTSGTGLRYEQYF.